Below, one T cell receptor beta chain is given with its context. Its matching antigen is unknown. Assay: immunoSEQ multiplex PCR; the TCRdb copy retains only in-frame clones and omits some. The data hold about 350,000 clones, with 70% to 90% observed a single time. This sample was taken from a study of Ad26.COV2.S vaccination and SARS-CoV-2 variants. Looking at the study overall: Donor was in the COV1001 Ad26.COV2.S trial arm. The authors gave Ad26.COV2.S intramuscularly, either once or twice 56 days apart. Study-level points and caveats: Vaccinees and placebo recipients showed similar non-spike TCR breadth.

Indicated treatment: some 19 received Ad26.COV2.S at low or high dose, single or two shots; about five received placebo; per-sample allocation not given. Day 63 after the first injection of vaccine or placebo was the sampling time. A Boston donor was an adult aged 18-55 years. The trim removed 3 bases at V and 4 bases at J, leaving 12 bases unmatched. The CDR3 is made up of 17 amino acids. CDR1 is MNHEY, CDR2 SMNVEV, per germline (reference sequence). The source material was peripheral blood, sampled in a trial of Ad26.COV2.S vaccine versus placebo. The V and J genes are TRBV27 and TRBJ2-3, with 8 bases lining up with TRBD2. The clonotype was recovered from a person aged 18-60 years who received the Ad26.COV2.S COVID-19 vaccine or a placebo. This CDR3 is CASSFPGLDASPDTQYF. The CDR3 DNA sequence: TGTGCCAGCAGTTTCCCGGGACTAGATGCGTCCCCAGATACGCAGTATTTT.